A single sample is the source of the 26 T cell receptor beta chains below, sequenced in a study of siplizumab effects on memory and regulatory T cells (dated by TCRdb to between 2017 and 2020). The method behind the library was the immunoSEQ multiplex PCR assay. Sourced from immuneACCESS, this table was stored by TCRdb with only in-frame sequences that have V and J called. A share of the clones is absent; for the studies checked, an unresolved V gene accounts for under half, and the remainder has no known explanation. The sample yields over 100,000 clones; under 95% were counted once. 0.65% to 0.9% of the sample comes from the top ten. Sequencing was carried out using Tregs sorted from blood. These receptors all come from a human donor in good health.

The V call is TRBV10-3, the J call TRBJ2-3; D unresolved. V lost 3 bases and J lost 6, with 4 bases in between. The CDR3 has 11 amino acids. Per germline, CDR1 ENHRY and CDR2 SYGVKD. DNA of the CDR3: TGTGCCATCAGTGACCGTGATACGCAGTATTTT. It specifies CAISDRDTQYF.

The rearrangement joins TRBV4-2 to TRBJ2-1; 13 nucleotides line up with TRBD2. Germline trimming cut 4 bases from V and 11 bases from J; bases unmatched to any gene: 8. In germline, CDR1 is LGHNA, CDR2 YNFKEQ. The CDR3 covers 15 residues. CDR3 nucleotides: TGTGCCAGCAGCCTCAGACTAGCGGGAGGTTCTAAGCAGTTCTTC. Its translation: CASSLRLAGGSKQFF.

This rearrangement joins TRBV5-1 to TRBJ2-4, with 14 bases matching TRBD2. The CDR3 extends over 14 amino acids. Germline loops: CDR1 SGHRS, CDR2 YFSETQ. V lost 4 bases, J lost 10 bases, and 4 bases stayed unmatched. The DNA for the CDR3 is TGCGCCAGCAGCCCCGGACTAGCGGGAGGAATTCAGTACTTC. It yields the protein CASSPGLAGGIQYF.

The rearrangement links TRBV10-3 to TRBJ2-3; 8 positions agree with TRBD2. The germline V gene has CDR1 ENHRY and CDR2 SYGVKD. The V gene end was trimmed by 5 bases and the J gene end by 0 bases; junction bases not matched to a gene: 4. This CDR3 spans 15 amino acids. This CDR3 is CAISLASGSTDTQYF. CDR3 coding DNA: TGTGCCATCAGTCTCGCTAGCGGGAGCACAGATACGCAGTATTTT.

The chain is built from TRBV6-1 and TRBJ2-5; a possible D gene is TRBD1 (6 bases). The CDR3 loop spans 15 amino acids. Between the trimmed V and J ends, which lost 7 bases and 4 bases, there was a span of 19 bases. Germline assignment: CDR1 MNHNS and CDR2 SASEGT. CDR3 DNA: TGTGCCAGCAATGAGGGGGTAACCAGTCCAGAGACCCAGTACTTC. Translated, it gives CASNEGVTSPETQYF.

The chain combines TRBV5-1 with TRBJ1-2, with 7 bases aligning to TRBD1. The V gene end was trimmed by 2 bases and the J gene end by 6 bases; junction bases not matched to a gene: 7. This CDR3 has 14 amino acids. The germline gives CDR1 SGHRS, CDR2 YFSETQ. The CDR3 here is CASSLRDRDNGYTF. The CDR3 region has the DNA TGCGCCAGCAGCTTAAGGGACAGAGATAATGGCTACACCTTC.

This chain connects TRBV11-2 to TRBJ2-5, with D possibly matching TRBD2 (6 bases). Germline loops: CDR1 SGHAT, CDR2 FQNNGV. The CDR3 has 14 residues. V was cut by 1 base and J by 5 bases, with 11 bases left in between. The CDR3 DNA reads as TGTGCCAGCAGCTTAGCGGGACTTGGGGAGACCCAGTACTTC. Its translation is CASSLAGLGETQYF. Full variable domain (remainder filled in from reference TRBV11-2 and TRBJ2-5): EAGVAQSPRYKIIEKRQSVAFWCNPISGHATLYWYQQILGQGPKLLIQFQNNGVVDDSQLPKDRFSAERLKGVDSTLKIQPAKLEDSAVYLCASSLAGLGETQYFGPGTRLLVL.

The genes are TRBV5-1 and TRBJ2-1; 9 nucleotides align to TRBD1. Germline loops: CDR1 SGHRS, CDR2 YFSETQ. After removal of 0 bases from V and 6 bases from J, the junction contained 4 bases not matched to a gene. The CDR3 has 15 residues. CDR3 region: CASSLVQGAINEQFF. The CDR3 region has the DNA TGCGCCAGCAGCTTGGTACAGGGGGCTATCAATGAGCAGTTCTTC.

The chain employs TRBV2 and TRBJ2-2, with 7 nucleotides matching TRBD2. CDR3 length: 15 amino acids. The J segment lost 2 bases and the V segment lost 6 bases, leaving 6 bases of the junction unmatched. CDR1 is SNHLY and CDR2 is FYNNEI in the germline V gene. Here the CDR3 DNA reads TGTGCCAGCAGGGCCGGGACTATTAACACCGGGGAGCTGTTTTTT. It specifies CASRAGTINTGELFF.

The V call is TRBV5-5, the J call TRBJ2-7; weak D call: TRBD1 (5 bases). The germline V gene encodes CDR1 SGHKS and CDR2 YYEKEE (reference sequence). Trimming removed 0 bases from V and 2 bases from J, with 12 bases in between. The CDR3 consists of 15 residues. The CDR3 DNA reads as TGTGCCAGCAGCTTGGTCGCAGGGTCCCCCTACGAGCAGTACTTC. It codes for CASSLVAGSPYEQYF.

The chain recombines TRBV6-1 with TRBJ1-4; D perhaps matches TRBD1 (5 bases). CDR1 is MNHNS, CDR2 SASEGT, per germline. The length of the CDR3 is 13 residues. V dropped 2 bases and J dropped 7 bases, with 8 bases sitting between them. CDR3 protein: CASSELTVEKLFF. In DNA form, the CDR3 reads TGTGCCAGCAGTGAATTGACAGTTGAAAAACTGTTTTTT.

This sequence joins TRBV5-1 and TRBJ1-5; TRBD1 might be the D (5 bases). Germline CDR1 is SGHRS and CDR2 is YFSETQ. The length of the CDR3 is 14 residues. The V end was cut by 3 bases, the J end by 7 bases, with 14 bases between. In DNA, the CDR3 is TGCGCCAGCAGCTATCAGGGTATGGGGCAGCCCCAGCATTTT. Its protein product is CASSYQGMGQPQHF. Filled out from reference TRBV5-1 and TRBJ1-5, the complete variable domain reads KAGVTQTPRYLIKTRGQQVTLSCSPISGHRSVSWYQQTPGQGLQFLFEYFSETQRNKGNFPGRFSGRQFSNSRSEMNVSTLELGDSALYLCASSYQGMGQPQHFGDGTRLSIL.

V usage is TRBV2 and J usage is TRBJ2-3, with D perhaps TRBD1 or TRBD2 (5 bases each). CDR3 size: 12 residues. V shed 9 bases and J shed 4 bases, with 11 bases lying between them. The germline CDR1 and CDR2 sequences are SNHLY and FYNNEI. The DNA of the CDR3 is TGTGCCAGAAGGGACGTTTCAGATACGCAGTATTTT. Its translation: CARRDVSDTQYF. The whole variable domain, filled in from reference TRBV2 and TRBJ2-3, reads EPEVTQTPSHQVTQMGQEVILRCVPISNHLYFYWYRQILGQKVEFLVSFYNNEISEKSEIFDDQFSVERPDGSNFTLKIRSTKLEDSAMYFCARRDVSDTQYFGPGTRLTVL.

A word on this clone: The junction differs from germline at one of its ends, possibly a read error. The chain links TRBV18 to TRBJ2-7; D is perhaps TRBD2 (5 bases). This CDR3 comprises 15 residues. Germline V CDR1 and CDR2: KGHSH, LQKENI. The CDR3 DNA reads TGTGCCAGCTCACCGCTTTCGGGGAGCTCCAACGAGCAGTACTTC. This sequence encodes CASSPLSGSSNEQYF.

J is TRBJ2-1 and V is TRBV7-2; D unclear. V was shortened by 3 bases and J by 4 bases, with 7 bases between the two germline ends. In germline, CDR1 is SGHTA, CDR2 FQGNSA. This CDR3 contains 13 residues. DNA of the CDR3: TGTGCCAGCAGCTTCGGCGCGTACAATGAGCAGTTCTTC. Protein: CASSFGAYNEQFF.

The rearrangement links TRBV5-1 to TRBJ2-5; 8 bases align to TRBD1. CDR3 length: 16 residues. V lost 0 bases, J lost 5 bases, and 9 bases stayed unmatched. In germline, CDR1 is SGHRS, CDR2 YFSETQ. CDR3 DNA sequence: TGCGCCAGCAGCTTGGCCCGGACAGGGCTCCAGGAGACCCAGTACTTC. This codes for CASSLARTGLQETQYF.

This clone was observed once. The chain links TRBV7-9 to TRBJ1-1; D unclear. Per the germline V gene, CDR1 is SEHNR and CDR2 is FQNEAQ (reference sequence). Trimming removed 2 bases from V and 0 bases from J, with 7 bases in between. CDR3 length: 14 amino acids. The CDR3: CASSLLGLNTEAFF. As DNA, the CDR3 is TGTGCCAGCAGCTTATTGGGCCTGAACACTGAAGCTTTCTTT.

The count of this clone is one. The chain couples TRBV5-1 to TRBJ2-7; D is perhaps TRBD2 (5 bases). Germline V CDR1 and CDR2: SGHRS, YFSETQ. The CDR3 length is 13 residues. Trimming pared 2 bases from V and 4 bases from J, leaving 10 bases between. CDR3 sequence: CASSFLRGYEQYF. CDR3 coding DNA: TGCGCCAGCAGCTTCTTACGGGGTTACGAGCAGTACTTC.

The gene calls are TRBV5-1 and TRBJ2-2, with D possibly being TRBD1 (7 bases). Trimming cost V 4 bases and J 5 bases, with 12 bases left between them. This CDR3 comprises 14 residues. Germline V gene data show CDR1 as SGHRS and CDR2 as YFSETQ. CDR3 amino acids: CASSGGDRTGELFF. The CDR3 DNA sequence: TGCGCCAGCAGCGGCGGGGACAGAACCGGGGAGCTGTTTTTT. Full variable domain (missing parts from reference TRBV5-1 and TRBJ2-2): KAGVTQTPRYLIKTRGQQVTLSCSPISGHRSVSWYQQTPGQGLQFLFEYFSETQRNKGNFPGRFSGRQFSNSRSEMNVSTLELGDSALYLCASSGGDRTGELFFGEGSRLTVL.

The V gene is TRBV7-6, the J gene TRBJ2-1; D not resolved. Germline V gives CDR1 SGHVS, CDR2 FNYEAQ. V lost 2 bases and J lost 8, with 4 bases in between. The CDR3 spans 11 residues. Here the CDR3 reads CASSLTHEQFF. The CDR3 nucleotides read TGTGCCAGCAGCTTAACGCATGAGCAGTTCTTC.

The chain joins TRBV5-5 to TRBJ2-7; the D gene is possibly TRBD1 (5 bases). The CDR3 extends over 14 amino acids. The V and J ends lost 2 bases and 2 bases respectively, with 11 bases between them. The V gene's germline CDR1 is SGHKS and CDR2 YYEKEE (reference sequence). The CDR3 loop reads CASSFIRDAYEQYF. The CDR3 DNA sequence: TGTGCCAGCAGCTTCATCAGGGATGCCTACGAGCAGTACTTC.

The rearrangement links TRBV6-6 to TRBJ2-5; D is unclear. The germline gives CDR1 MNHNY, CDR2 SVGAGI (reference sequence). CDR3 size: 11 residues. Trimming stripped 2 bases from V and 5 bases from J, with 3 bases between. The CDR3 DNA is TGTGCCAGCAGTTACGTCGAGACCCAGTACTTC. Its translation: CASSYVETQYF.

V and J are TRBV7-9 and TRBJ1-1; D unclear. Between the trimmed V and J ends, which lost 5 bases and 0 bases, there was a span of 10 bases. The CDR3 contains 14 residues. Germline V gives CDR1 SEHNR, CDR2 FQNEAQ (reference sequence). CDR3 loop: CASSLPLMNTEAFF. The CDR3 bases are TGTGCCAGCAGCCTCCCTCTGATGAACACTGAAGCTTTCTTT.

The J gene is TRBJ2-5, the V gene TRBV9; 7 bases are a match to TRBD1. Germline V gene data show CDR1 as SGDLS and CDR2 as YYNGEE. V trimming: 3 bases; J trimming: 4 bases; junction bases outside the gene matches: 9. The CDR3 spans 15 residues. For the CDR3, the DNA is TGTGCCAGCAGCGGGATGACAGGGTGGGGAGAGACCCAGTACTTC. Protein product: CASSGMTGWGETQYF.

CDR3 protein: CASSGPAGPYNEQFF. The CDR3 DNA follows: TGCGCCAGCAGCGGCCCAGCGGGACCCTACAATGAGCAGTTCTTC. The chain couples TRBV5-1 to TRBJ2-1, with TRBD2 identical over 7 bases. Losses at the gene ends were 4 bases for V and 2 bases for J; bases not matched to a gene: 6. Germline-derived CDR1 and CDR2 are SGHRS and YFSETQ. The CDR3 sequence is 15 residues long. Full variable domain (missing parts from reference TRBV5-1 and TRBJ2-1): KAGVTQTPRYLIKTRGQQVTLSCSPISGHRSVSWYQQTPGQGLQFLFEYFSETQRNKGNFPGRFSGRQFSNSRSEMNVSTLELGDSALYLCASSGPAGPYNEQFFGPGTRLTVL.

The chain combines TRBV5-1 with TRBJ2-7; D is undetermined. Trimming shortened V by 4 bases and J by 4 bases, and 15 bases separated the two germline ends. CDR1 SGHRS and CDR2 YFSETQ come from the germline V gene. The CDR3 extends over 14 amino acids. The DNA of the CDR3 is TGCGCCAGCAGCCTGATACCGCTCACGTACGAGCAGTACTTC. Amino acids: CASSLIPLTYEQYF.